What follows are 23 T cell receptor beta chains derived from one specimen sequenced in a study of T cells after yellow fever vaccination. TCRdb redid the calling of the 5' RACE reads with MiXCR, one entry per CDR3 protein. The sample records a few hundred thousand distinct CDR3 sequences, approximately 6.3% being singletons. The sample was CD4+ T cells sorted from PBMCs, taken on the day of the yellow fever booster vaccination. Receptors originate from a man aged 25-45 years who received the YFV17D yellow fever vaccine.

The chain carries TRBV29-1 and TRBJ1-5; D uncertain. Germline V lookup: CDR1 SQVTM, CDR2 ANQGSEA. Trimming removed 6 bases from V and 0 bases from J, with 12 bases in between. The CDR3 consists of 14 residues. The CDR3: CSVNPGVSNQPQHF. For the CDR3, the DNA is TGCAGCGTGAACCCCGGAGTTAGCAATCAGCCCCAGCATTTT.

In this sample, this clonotype turned up a few times. The rearrangement links TRBV29-1 to TRBJ2-3; D remains ambiguous. The germline CDR1 and CDR2 sequences are SQVTM and ANQGSEA. The CDR3 contains 12 residues. Trimming took 3 bases from V and 2 from J, leaving 6 bases between them. CDR3 nucleotide sequence: TGCAGCGTTGATAAACCCACAGATACGCAGTATTTT. Amino acids: CSVDKPTDTQYF.

This clonotype occurred a few times. J is TRBJ2-1 and V is TRBV20-1, with 8 bases matching TRBD1. Germline V gene lookup returns CDR1 DFQATT and CDR2 SNEGSKA (reference sequence). The CDR3 is made up of 13 amino acids. Trimming cost V 5 bases and J 8 bases; bases outside gene matches: 8. The chain's CDR3 is CSAPGQGADEQFF. The CDR3 DNA sequence: TGCAGTGCTCCGGGGCAGGGGGCAGATGAGCAGTTCTTC.

The chain uses TRBV7-2 and TRBJ2-1; TRBD2 agrees at 13 bases. Losses at the gene ends were 5 bases for V and 9 bases for J; bases not matched to a gene: 13. The germline V gene encodes CDR1 SGHTA and CDR2 FQGNSA. The CDR3 length is 17 residues. The CDR3 reads CASSRTGTSGILAEQFF. The CDR3 DNA reads TGTGCCAGCAGCAGAACCGGGACTAGCGGGATCTTAGCTGAGCAGTTCTTC. The full variable domain, with the rest looked up from reference TRBV7-2 and TRBJ2-1, is GAGVSQSPSNKVTEKGKDVELRCDPISGHTALYWYRQSLGQGLEFLIYFQGNSAPDKSGLPSDRFSAERTGGSVSTLTIQRTQQEDSAVYLCASSRTGTSGILAEQFFGPGTRLTVL.

The genes are TRBV20-1 and TRBJ2-3; possibly TRBD2 for D (5 bases). CDR3 length: 11 amino acids. Per germline, CDR1 DFQATT and CDR2 SNEGSKA (reference sequence). The V end lost 5 bases, the J end lost 8 bases, and 11 bases lay between the germline ends. The CDR3 spells CSAQKRVTQYF. The CDR3 DNA sequence: TGCAGTGCTCAGAAGAGGGTTACGCAGTATTTT.

This chain uses TRBV28 with TRBJ2-6; D is perhaps TRBD1 or TRBD2 (6 bases each). The V end was cut by 7 bases, the J end by 4 bases, with 14 bases between. CDR1 MDHEN and CDR2 SYDVKM come from the germline V gene. This CDR3 contains 15 residues. CDR3 sequence (DNA): TGTGCCAGCAATAACCGGGGGCCAGGGGCCAACGTCCTGACTTTC. Amino acid sequence: CASNNRGPGANVLTF.

This clonotype was counted ten times or more. The chain recombines TRBV7-9 with TRBJ2-3; the D gene is possibly TRBD1 (6 bases). V gave up 5 bases and J gave up 9 bases, with 9 bases separating them. The CDR3 is made up of 11 amino acids. Germline V gene sequence: CDR1 SEHNR, CDR2 FQNEAQ (reference sequence). CDR3 DNA: TGTGCCAGCAGCAGACAGGTCACGCAGTATTTT. It encodes CASSRQVTQYF.

The gene calls are TRBV18 and TRBJ2-4; a weak D match, TRBD2 (5 bases). Trimming removed 8 bases at V and 3 bases at J, with 17 bases between. Germline V gives CDR1 KGHSH, CDR2 LQKENI. This CDR3 has 15 residues. The CDR3 loop is CASTREPVGKNIQYF. In DNA form, the CDR3 reads TGTGCCAGCACAAGGGAGCCCGTAGGCAAAAACATTCAGTACTTC. Full variable domain (remainder filled in from reference TRBV18 and TRBJ2-4): NAGVMQNPRHLVRRRGQEARLRCSPMKGHSHVYWYRQLPEEGLKFMVYLQKENIIDESGMPKERFSAEFPKEGPSILRIQQVVRGDSAAYFCASTREPVGKNIQYFGAGTRLSVL.

The chain couples TRBV25-1 to TRBJ2-1; TRBD2 matches at 11 bases. Germline V CDR1 and CDR2: MGHDK, SYGVNS. The CDR3 runs to 14 residues. The trim removed 6 bases at V and 9 bases at J, leaving 7 bases unmatched. Here the CDR3 reads CASRVNSGRGEQFF. The DNA for the CDR3 is TGTGCCAGCAGGGTGAATAGCGGGAGGGGTGAGCAGTTCTTC.

Only a few counts were recorded for this clonotype. The chain employs TRBV29-1 and TRBJ1-5; no definite D call. The CDR3 is 14 amino acids. Germline CDR1 SQVTM, CDR2 ANQGSEA. V lost 4 bases and J 4 bases, leaving 14 bases between the germline ends. This chain's CDR3 is CSVAVQDGNQPQHF. CDR3 coding DNA: TGCAGCGTTGCGGTCCAGGACGGGAATCAGCCCCAGCATTTT.

The CDR3 loop is CASSVDLGREQFF. CDR3 in DNA: TGTGCCAGCAGCGTAGACCTCGGACGCGAGCAGTTCTTC. This sequence joins TRBV9 and TRBJ2-1; D remains ambiguous. The germline V and J ends were trimmed by 0 bases and 10 bases, with 11 bases remaining between them. Germline CDR1 reads SGDLS; CDR2 reads YYNGEE. The CDR3 extends over 13 amino acids.

The genes are TRBV3-1 and TRBJ2-2; TRBD2 is a possible D gene (6 bases). The CDR3 length is 15 residues. Germline CDR1 is LGHDT and CDR2 is YNNKEL (reference sequence). V lost 7 bases to trimming and J lost 7 bases, with 19 bases between them. CDR3 nucleotides: TGTGCCAGCACCCCGCGAGCGGGTCAGGGCGGGGAGCTGTTTTTT. It codes for CASTPRAGQGGELFF.

This clonotype was detected ten times or more. The chain recombines TRBV29-1 with TRBJ2-3, with D unresolved. The CDR3 has 12 amino acids. Germline loops: CDR1 SQVTM, CDR2 ANQGSEA. Trimming took 4 bases from V and 1 from J, leaving 6 bases between them. CDR3 region: CSVAKGTDTQYF. The CDR3 bases are TGCAGCGTTGCTAAGGGCACAGATACGCAGTATTTT.

This clonotype has just a few counts. CDR3 in amino acids: CASSSRTSYTGREKYNEQFF. The CDR3, as DNA: TGTGCCAGCAGTTCGCGGACGTCGTACACGGGGCGGGAGAAGTACAATGAGCAGTTCTTC. V is TRBV12-3 or TRBV12-4 and J is TRBJ2-1; 7 nucleotides line up with TRBD2. Germline trimming cut 4 bases from V and 4 bases from J; bases unmatched to any gene: 22. The CDR3 spans 20 residues.

This clonotype has ten or more counts. The chain is built from TRBV5-6 and TRBJ1-4; D gene unclear. V was clipped by 0 bases and J by 7 bases, with 7 bases between them. The CDR3 covers 13 residues. Germline CDR1 reads SGHDT; CDR2 reads YYEEEE. The CDR3 DNA sequence: TGTGCCAGCAGCTTGGGAGCACCTGAAAAACTGTTTTTT. It encodes CASSLGAPEKLFF. Using reference TRBV5-6 and TRBJ1-4 for the parts outside the CDR3, the full variable domain is DAGVTQSPTHLIKTRGQQVTLRCSPKSGHDTVSWYQQALGQGPQFIFQYYEEEERQRGNFPDRFSGHQFPNYSSELNVNALLLGDSALYLCASSLGAPEKLFFGSGTQLSVL.

This clonotype was counted between two and nine times. The V call is TRBV6-4, the J call TRBJ2-5; 7 positions match TRBD2. This CDR3 comprises 16 residues. Germline V gene sequence: CDR1 MRHNA, CDR2 SNTAGT. After removal of 3 bases from V and 1 base from J, the junction contained 8 bases not matched to a gene. The CDR3 sequence: CASSERRETSQETQYF. CDR3 coding DNA: TGTGCCAGCAGTGAAAGGCGGGAGACCTCCCAAGAGACCCAGTACTTC.

The chain couples TRBV30 to TRBJ2-6; D is perhaps TRBD2 (6 bases). The CDR3 consists of 16 residues. With 6 bases removed from V and 4 bases from J, the gap between germline ends came to 19 bases. Germline V gene sequence: CDR1 GTSNPN, CDR2 SVGIG (reference sequence). The CDR3 DNA reads as TGTGCCTGCTCGGGAGCCCCTCGGTCCGGGGCCAACGTCCTGACTTTC. Translating it yields CACSGAPRSGANVLTF. Combining the CDR3 with reference TRBV30 and TRBJ2-6 gives the whole variable domain SQTIHQWPATLVQPVGSPLSLECTVEGTSNPNLYWYRQAAGRGLQLLFYSVGIGQISSEVPQNLSASRPQDRQFILSSKKLLLSDSGFYLCACSGAPRSGANVLTFGAGSRLTVL.

The V and J genes are TRBV3-1 and TRBJ2-1, with TRBD2 matching 12 bases. The CDR3 has 17 residues. Looked up from germline, CDR1 is LGHDT and CDR2 is YNNKEL (reference sequence). The trim removed 1 base at V and 2 bases at J, leaving 3 bases unmatched. CDR3 bases: TGTGCCAGCAGCCAAGGGGCTAGCGGGAGGGCCTACAATGAGCAGTTCTTC. Translating gives CASSQGASGRAYNEQFF.

This clonotype has just a few counts. The rearrangement joins TRBV30 to TRBJ2-7; D uncertain. Germline loops: CDR1 GTSNPN, CDR2 SVGIG (reference sequence). Trimming cost V 0 bases and J 4 bases, with 10 bases left between them. The CDR3 has 13 residues. CDR3 protein: CAWSVQPRYEQYF. The DNA of the CDR3 is TGTGCCTGGAGTGTTCAACCTCGTTACGAGCAGTACTTC.

The chain links TRBV12-3 or TRBV12-4 to TRBJ2-7, with TRBD2 matching 7 bases. V lost 6 bases and J lost 5; bases outside the gene matches: 4. This CDR3 comprises 12 residues. Written as DNA, the CDR3 is TGTGCCAGCAGCCTGGGGGGGGACGAGCAGTACTTC. Translation: CASSLGGDEQYF.

This clonotype was seen a single time. One junction end disagrees with the germline gene, perhaps due to a read error. This chain connects TRBV7-9 to TRBJ2-3, with 7 bases that match TRBD1. This CDR3 is 17 amino acids long. Germline-derived CDR1 and CDR2 are SEHNR and FQNEAQ (reference sequence). The chain's CDR3 is CASINQGDSPVTDMQYF. The CDR3 DNA follows: TGTGCCAGCATCAATCAAGGGGACAGTCCCGTTACAGATATGCAGTATTTT.

This clonotype showed up many times. The V and J genes are TRBV5-1 and TRBJ2-5; 7 bases are shared with TRBD1. The CDR3 has 14 amino acids. Germline V gene data show CDR1 as SGHRS and CDR2 as YFSETQ. The trim removed 1 base at V and 3 bases at J, leaving 3 bases unmatched. This CDR3 reads CASSLQGGKETQYF. The CDR3 DNA reads TGCGCCAGCAGCTTGCAAGGGGGCAAAGAGACCCAGTACTTC.

The rearrangement joins TRBV11-2 to TRBJ2-3; 10 bases agree with TRBD2. There are 15 residues in the CDR3. Germline-derived CDR1 and CDR2 are SGHAT and FQNNGV. J was trimmed by 6 bases and V by 1 base; bases with no gene match: 4. CDR3 sequence reads: CASSLAAGGIDTQYF. DNA for the CDR3: TGTGCCAGCAGCTTAGCAGCGGGAGGGATTGATACGCAGTATTTT.